Following are 4 T cell receptor beta chains from one sample sequenced in a study of identifying expanded T cells in peripheral blood (dated by TCRdb to about 2019). Receptors were amplified or captured by the immunoSEQ multiplex PCR assay. The clones in this table, taken by TCRdb from immuneACCESS, are in-frame only. Not every clone is retained; where verified, under half of the shortfall comes from an unresolved V gene, and the cause of the rest is unknown. In this sample the table shows some 72,000 clones, about nine tenths of which occur a single time. The ten largest account for 3.3% of the sample. The sample was blood. The source of these receptors is a person aged 18 to 70 in good health.

This clone occurred once. CDR3 DNA: TGTGCCAGCAGCTTAGGGGGACCTTACGAGCAGTACTTC. The encoded protein is CASSLGGPYEQYF. The V gene is TRBV7-8, the J gene TRBJ2-7, with D possibly called TRBD1 or TRBD2 (5 bases each). Per germline, CDR1 SGHVS and CDR2 FQNEAQ. The CDR3 runs to 13 residues. V was shortened by 1 base and J by 4 bases, with 8 bases between the two germline ends. Drawing the rest from reference TRBV7-8 and TRBJ2-7, the complete variable domain is GAGVSQSPRYKVAKRGQDVALRCDPISGHVSLFWYQQALGQGPEFLTYFQNEAQLDKSGLPSDRFFAERPEGSVSTLKIQRTQQEDSAVYLCASSLGGPYEQYFGPGTRLTVT.

V is TRBV2 and J is TRBJ1-4, with D unclear. Per the germline V gene, CDR1 is SNHLY and CDR2 is FYNNEI. Trimming removed 5 bases at V and 3 bases at J, with 13 bases between. This CDR3 is 15 amino acids long. In DNA form, the CDR3 reads TGTGCCAGCAGTCAGCTTCGGGCCCCTAATGAAAAACTGTTTTTT. Translating gives CASSQLRAPNEKLFF.

This clone has a single count. This chain connects TRBV25-1 to TRBJ1-4, with D possibly being TRBD1 (5 bases). The germline V gene has CDR1 MGHDK and CDR2 SYGVNS. This CDR3 comprises 13 residues. Deletions cut 4 bases from V and 8 bases from J, with 11 bases between. CDR3 protein: CASSVGGREKLFF. CDR3 coding DNA: TGTGCCAGCAGTGTGGGGGGTCGGGAAAAACTGTTTTTT.

This chain uses TRBV5-6 with TRBJ1-5; 7 bases align to TRBD1. Germline trimming cut 5 bases from V and 1 base from J; bases unmatched to any gene: 3. The CDR3 is 14 amino acids. Germline-derived CDR1 and CDR2 are SGHDT and YYEEEE. CDR3 DNA sequence: TGTGCCAGCAGTTACAGGGGAAGCAATCAGCCCCAGCATTTT. Translating gives CASSYRGSNQPQHF.